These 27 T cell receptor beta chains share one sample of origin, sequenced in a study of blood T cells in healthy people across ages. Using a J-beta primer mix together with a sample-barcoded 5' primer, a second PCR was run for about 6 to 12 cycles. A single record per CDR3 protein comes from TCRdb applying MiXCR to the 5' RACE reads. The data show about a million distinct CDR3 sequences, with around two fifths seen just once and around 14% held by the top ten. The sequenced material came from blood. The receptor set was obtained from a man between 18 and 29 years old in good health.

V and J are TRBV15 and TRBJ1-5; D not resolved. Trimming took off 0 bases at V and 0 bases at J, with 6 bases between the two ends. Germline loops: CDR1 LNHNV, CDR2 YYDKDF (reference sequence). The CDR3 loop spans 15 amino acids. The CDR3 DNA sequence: TGTGCCACCAGCAGAGATCACGGTAGCAATCAGCCCCAGCATTTT. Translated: CATSRDHGSNQPQHF.

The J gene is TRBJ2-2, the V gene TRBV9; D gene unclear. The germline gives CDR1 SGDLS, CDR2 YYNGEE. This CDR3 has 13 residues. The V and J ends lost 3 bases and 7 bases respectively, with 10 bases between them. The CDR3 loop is CASSEYRNGELFF. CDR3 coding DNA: TGTGCCAGCAGCGAGTACCGTAACGGGGAGCTGTTTTTT. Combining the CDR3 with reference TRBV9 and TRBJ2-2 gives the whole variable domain DSGVTQTPKHLITATGQRVTLRCSPRSGDLSVYWYQQSLDQGLQFLIQYYNGEERAKGNILERFSAQQFPDLHSELNLSSLELGDSALYFCASSEYRNGELFFGEGSRLTVL.

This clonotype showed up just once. This CDR3 reads CASSASSGAGTDTQYF. CDR3 DNA: TGTGCCAGCAGTGCATCTAGCGGGGCCGGCACAGATACGCAGTATTTT. The rearrangement uses TRBV6-1 and TRBJ2-3; 9 bases line up with TRBD2. The CDR3 consists of 16 residues. CDR1 is MNHNS, CDR2 SASEGT, per germline. The V segment lost 4 bases and the J segment 1 base; nucleotides outside the gene matches: 6.

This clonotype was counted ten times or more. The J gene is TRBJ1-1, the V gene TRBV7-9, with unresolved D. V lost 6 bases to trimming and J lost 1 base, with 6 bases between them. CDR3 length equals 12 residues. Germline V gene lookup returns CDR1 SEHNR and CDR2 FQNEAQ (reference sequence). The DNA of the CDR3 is TGTGCCAGCAGGAGAGGGAACACTGAAGCTTTCTTT. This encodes CASRRGNTEAFF. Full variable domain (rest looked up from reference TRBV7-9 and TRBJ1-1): DTGVSQNPRHKITKRGQNVTFRCDPISEHNRLYWYRQTLGQGPEFLTYFQNEAQLEKSRLLSDRFSAERPKGSFSTLEIQRTEQGDSAMYLCASRRGNTEAFFGQGTRLTVV.

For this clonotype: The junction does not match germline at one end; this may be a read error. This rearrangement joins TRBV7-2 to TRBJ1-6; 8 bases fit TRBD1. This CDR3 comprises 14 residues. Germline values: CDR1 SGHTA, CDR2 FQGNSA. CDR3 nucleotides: TGTGCCAGTAGCTTAGGACAGGGCTGGTCACCCCTCCACTTT. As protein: CASSLGQGWSPLHF.

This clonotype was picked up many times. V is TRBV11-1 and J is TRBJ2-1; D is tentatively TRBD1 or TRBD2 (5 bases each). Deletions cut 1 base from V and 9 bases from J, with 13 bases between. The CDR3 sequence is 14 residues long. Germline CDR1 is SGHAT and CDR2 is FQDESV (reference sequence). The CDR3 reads CASSLVGSGTEQFF. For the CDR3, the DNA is TGTGCCAGCAGCTTAGTCGGGTCAGGGACTGAGCAGTTCTTC.

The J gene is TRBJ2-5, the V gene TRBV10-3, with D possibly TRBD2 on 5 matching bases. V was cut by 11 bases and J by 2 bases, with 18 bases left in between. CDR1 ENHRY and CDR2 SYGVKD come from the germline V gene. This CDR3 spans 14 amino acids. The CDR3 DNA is TGTGCCGTAGGCAGGTGCGGGCAGCAAGAGACCCAGTACTTC. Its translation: CAVGRCGQQETQYF.

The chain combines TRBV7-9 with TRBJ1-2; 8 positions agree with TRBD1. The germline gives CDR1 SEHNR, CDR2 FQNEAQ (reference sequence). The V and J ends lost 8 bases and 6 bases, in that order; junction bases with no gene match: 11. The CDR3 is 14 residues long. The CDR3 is CASCPTGVGDGYTF. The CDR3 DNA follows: TGTGCCAGCTGCCCGACAGGGGTTGGCGATGGCTACACCTTC.

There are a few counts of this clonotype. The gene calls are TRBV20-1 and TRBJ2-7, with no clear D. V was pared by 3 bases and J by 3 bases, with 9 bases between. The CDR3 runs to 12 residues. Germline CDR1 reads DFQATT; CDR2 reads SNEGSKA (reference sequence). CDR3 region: CSARQDGYEQYF. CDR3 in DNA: TGCAGTGCTAGGCAGGACGGCTACGAGCAGTACTTC.

Here the CDR3 reads CASTGAGTEAFF. The CDR3 DNA follows: TGTGCCAGCACCGGCGCTGGGACTGAAGCTTTCTTT. The J gene is TRBJ1-1, the V gene TRBV12-3 or TRBV12-4, with D hard to call. The CDR3 is 12 residues long. V was pared by 7 bases and J by 5 bases, with 11 bases between.

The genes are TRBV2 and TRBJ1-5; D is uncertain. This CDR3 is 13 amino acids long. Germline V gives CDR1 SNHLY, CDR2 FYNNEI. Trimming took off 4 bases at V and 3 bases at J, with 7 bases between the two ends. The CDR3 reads CASSVVNNQPQHF. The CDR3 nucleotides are TGTGCCAGCAGTGTGGTAAACAATCAGCCCCAGCATTTT. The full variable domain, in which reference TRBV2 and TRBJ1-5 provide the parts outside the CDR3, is EPEVTQTPSHQVTQMGQEVILRCVPISNHLYFYWYRQILGQKVEFLVSFYNNEISEKSEIFDDQFSVERPDGSNFTLKIRSTKLEDSAMYFCASSVVNNQPQHFGDGTRLSIL.

The CDR3 region is CRAPGLNTEAFF. The CDR3 nucleotides read TGCAGGGCTCCGGGCCTCAACACTGAAGCTTTCTTT. The chain couples TRBV20-1 to TRBJ1-1, with D unclear. The CDR3 has 12 residues. In germline, CDR1 is DFQATT, CDR2 SNEGSKA (reference sequence).

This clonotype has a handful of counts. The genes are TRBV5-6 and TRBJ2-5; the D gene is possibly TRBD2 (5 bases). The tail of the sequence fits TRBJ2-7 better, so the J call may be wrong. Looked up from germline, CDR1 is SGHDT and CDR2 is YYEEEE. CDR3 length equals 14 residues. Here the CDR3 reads CASSSPSGYSEQYF. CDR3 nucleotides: TGTGCCAGCAGCTCTCCCTCGGGGTACAGCGAGCAGTACTTC.

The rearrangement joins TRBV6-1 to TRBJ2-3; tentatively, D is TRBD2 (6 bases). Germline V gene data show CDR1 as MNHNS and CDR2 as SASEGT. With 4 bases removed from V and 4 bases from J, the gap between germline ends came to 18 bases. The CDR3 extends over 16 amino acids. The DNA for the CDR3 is TGTGCCAGCAGTGTTACTGTTGGCGGGGTGGCAGATACGCAGTATTTT. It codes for CASSVTVGGVADTQYF.

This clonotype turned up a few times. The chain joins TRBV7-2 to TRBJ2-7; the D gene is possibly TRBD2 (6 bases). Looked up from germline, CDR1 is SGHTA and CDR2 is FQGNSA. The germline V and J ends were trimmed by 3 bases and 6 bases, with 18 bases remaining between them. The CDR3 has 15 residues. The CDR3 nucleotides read TGTGCCAGCAGCTTGAGTGGCGGGGTTCCCGCCGAGCAGTACTTC. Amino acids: CASSLSGGVPAEQYF.

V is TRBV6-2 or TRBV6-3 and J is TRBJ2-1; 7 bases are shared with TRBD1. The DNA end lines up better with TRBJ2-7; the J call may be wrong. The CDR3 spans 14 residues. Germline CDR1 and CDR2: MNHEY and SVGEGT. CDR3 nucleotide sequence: TGTGCCAGCACCGACAGGGCTGTCTACAATGAGCAGTACTTC. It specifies CASTDRAVYNEQYF.

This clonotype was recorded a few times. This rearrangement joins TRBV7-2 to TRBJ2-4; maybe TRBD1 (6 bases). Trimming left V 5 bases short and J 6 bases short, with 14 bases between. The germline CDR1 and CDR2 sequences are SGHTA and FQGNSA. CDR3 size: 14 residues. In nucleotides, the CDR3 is TGTGCCAGCAGCGGACAGAGCCTAGGAAACATTCAGTACTTC. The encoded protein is CASSGQSLGNIQYF. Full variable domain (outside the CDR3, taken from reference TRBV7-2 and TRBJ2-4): GAGVSQSPSNKVTEKGKDVELRCDPISGHTALYWYRQSLGQGLEFLIYFQGNSAPDKSGLPSDRFSAERTGGSVSTLTIQRTQQEDSAVYLCASSGQSLGNIQYFGAGTRLSVL.

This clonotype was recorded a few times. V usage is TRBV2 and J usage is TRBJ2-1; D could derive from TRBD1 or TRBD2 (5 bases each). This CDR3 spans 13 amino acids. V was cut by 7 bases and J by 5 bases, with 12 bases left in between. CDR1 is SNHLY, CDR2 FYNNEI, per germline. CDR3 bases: TGTGCCAGCAACCGGGACCGAGACAATGAGCAGTTCTTC. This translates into CASNRDRDNEQFF. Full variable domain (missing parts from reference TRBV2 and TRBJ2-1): EPEVTQTPSHQVTQMGQEVILRCVPISNHLYFYWYRQILGQKVEFLVSFYNNEISEKSEIFDDQFSVERPDGSNFTLKIRSTKLEDSAMYFCASNRDRDNEQFFGPGTRLTVL.

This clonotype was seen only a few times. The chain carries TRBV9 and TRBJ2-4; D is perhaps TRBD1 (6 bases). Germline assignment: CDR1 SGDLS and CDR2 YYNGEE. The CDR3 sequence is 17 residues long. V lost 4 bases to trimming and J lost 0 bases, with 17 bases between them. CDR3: CASSPGTQPLAKNIQYF. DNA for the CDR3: TGTGCCAGCAGCCCCGGGACACAACCTTTAGCCAAAAACATTCAGTACTTC.

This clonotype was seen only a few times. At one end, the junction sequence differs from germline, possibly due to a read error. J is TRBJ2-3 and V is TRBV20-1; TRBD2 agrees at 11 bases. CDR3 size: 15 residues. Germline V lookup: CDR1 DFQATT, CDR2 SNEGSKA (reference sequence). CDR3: CSARGTSGATDTQYF. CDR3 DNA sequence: TGCAGTGCAAGAGGGACTAGCGGAGCCACAGATACGCAGTATTTT.

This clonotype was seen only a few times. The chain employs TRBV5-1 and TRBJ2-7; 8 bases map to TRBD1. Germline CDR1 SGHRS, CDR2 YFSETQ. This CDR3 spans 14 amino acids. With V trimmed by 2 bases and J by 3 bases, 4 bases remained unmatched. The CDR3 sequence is CASSFGTGDYEQYF. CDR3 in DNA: TGCGCCAGCAGCTTCGGGACAGGCGACTACGAGCAGTACTTC.

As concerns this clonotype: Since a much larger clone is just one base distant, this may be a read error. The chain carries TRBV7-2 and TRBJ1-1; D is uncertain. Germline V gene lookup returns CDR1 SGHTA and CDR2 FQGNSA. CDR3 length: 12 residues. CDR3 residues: CANSLVLAEAFF. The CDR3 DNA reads TGTGCCAACAGCTTAGTCTTAGCTGAAGCTTTCTTT.

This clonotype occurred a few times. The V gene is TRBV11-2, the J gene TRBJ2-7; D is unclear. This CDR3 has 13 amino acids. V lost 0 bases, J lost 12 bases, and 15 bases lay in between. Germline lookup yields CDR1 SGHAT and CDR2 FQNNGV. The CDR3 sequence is CASSLELAQPLYF. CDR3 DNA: TGTGCCAGCAGCTTAGAGCTGGCGCAACCCCTGTACTTC. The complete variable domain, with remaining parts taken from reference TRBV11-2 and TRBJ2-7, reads EAGVAQSPRYKIIEKRQSVAFWCNPISGHATLYWYQQILGQGPKLLIQFQNNGVVDDSQLPKDRFSAERLKGVDSTLKIQPAKLEDSAVYLCASSLELAQPLYFGPGTRLTVT.

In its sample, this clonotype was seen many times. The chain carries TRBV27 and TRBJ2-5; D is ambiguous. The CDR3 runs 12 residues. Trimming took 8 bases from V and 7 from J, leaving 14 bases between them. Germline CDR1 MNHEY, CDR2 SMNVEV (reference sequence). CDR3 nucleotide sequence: TGTGCCAGCGGACCAGTAGAACTGACCCAGTACTTC. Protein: CASGPVELTQYF.

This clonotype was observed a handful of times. CDR3 amino acids: CASNSGQTNSPLHF. The CDR3 coding sequence is TGTGCCAGCAACTCGGGACAGACTAATTCACCCCTCCACTTT. The rearrangement links TRBV12-3 or TRBV12-4 to TRBJ1-6; 7 bases are a match to TRBD1. CDR3 length equals 14 residues. Trimming at V came to 7 bases and at J to 6 bases, leaving 6 bases not matched to a gene.

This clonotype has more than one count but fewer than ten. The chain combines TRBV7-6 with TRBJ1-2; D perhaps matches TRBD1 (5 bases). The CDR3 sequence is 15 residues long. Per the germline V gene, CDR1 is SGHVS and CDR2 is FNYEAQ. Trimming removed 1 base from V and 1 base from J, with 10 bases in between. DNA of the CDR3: TGTGCCAGCAGCTTAGAGGCAGGACATAACTATGGCTACACCTTC. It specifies CASSLEAGHNYGYTF. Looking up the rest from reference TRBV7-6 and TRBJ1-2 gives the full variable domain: GAGVSQSPRYKVTKRGQDVALRCDPISGHVSLYWYRQALGQGPEFLTYFNYEAQQDKSGLPNDRFSAERPEGSISTLTIQRTEQRDSAMYRCASSLEAGHNYGYTFGSGTRLTVV.

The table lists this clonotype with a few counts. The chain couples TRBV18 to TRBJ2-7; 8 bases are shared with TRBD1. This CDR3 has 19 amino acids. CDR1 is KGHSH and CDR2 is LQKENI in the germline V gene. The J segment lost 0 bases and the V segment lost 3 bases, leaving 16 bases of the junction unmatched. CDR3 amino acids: CASSPTPGQVTWGSYEQYF. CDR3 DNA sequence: TGTGCCAGCTCACCCACTCCGGGACAGGTTACGTGGGGCTCCTACGAGCAGTACTTC.